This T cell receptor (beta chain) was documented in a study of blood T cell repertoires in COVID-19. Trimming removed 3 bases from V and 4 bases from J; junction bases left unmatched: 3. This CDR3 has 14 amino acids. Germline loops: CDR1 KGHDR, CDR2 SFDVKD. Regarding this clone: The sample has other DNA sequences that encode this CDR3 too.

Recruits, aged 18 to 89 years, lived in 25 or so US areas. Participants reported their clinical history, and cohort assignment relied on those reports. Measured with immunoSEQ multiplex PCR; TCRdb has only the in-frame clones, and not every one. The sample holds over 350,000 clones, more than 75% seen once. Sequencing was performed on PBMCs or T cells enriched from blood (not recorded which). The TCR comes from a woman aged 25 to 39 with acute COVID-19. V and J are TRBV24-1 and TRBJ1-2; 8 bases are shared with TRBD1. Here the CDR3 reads CATSDSGTGYGYTF. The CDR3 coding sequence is TGTGCCACCAGTGATAGTGGGACAGGCTATGGCTACACCTTC.